The sequence of this T cell receptor beta chain was determined in a study of blood T cell repertoires in COVID-19. Study context: From the United States, Italy and Spain came samples of acute and convalescent COVID-19.

Germline V gene sequence: CDR1 MDHEN, CDR2 SYDVKM. The CDR3 is made up of 19 amino acids, end residues included. In the authors' workflow: Estimated nucleated cell counts came from reference gene primer amplification. Assay: immunoSEQ multiplex PCR; the TCRdb copy retains only in-frame clones and omits some. V and J calls and clone size are as listed in that table; D and trimming were resolved from the DNA. The data show approximately 230,000 clones, around 89% seen once. About this clone: Because the CDR3's place on the DNA is in doubt, the DNA is left out and the CDR3 is given as listed by TCRdb.

Sequenced input: peripheral blood. This sequence originates from a woman under 40 with COVID-19, enrolled during active disease. The gene calls are TRBV28 and TRBJ2-3; TRBD1, the table's D call, lacks a check against the DNA. CDR3: CASSSSDRGDAKAPDTQYF.